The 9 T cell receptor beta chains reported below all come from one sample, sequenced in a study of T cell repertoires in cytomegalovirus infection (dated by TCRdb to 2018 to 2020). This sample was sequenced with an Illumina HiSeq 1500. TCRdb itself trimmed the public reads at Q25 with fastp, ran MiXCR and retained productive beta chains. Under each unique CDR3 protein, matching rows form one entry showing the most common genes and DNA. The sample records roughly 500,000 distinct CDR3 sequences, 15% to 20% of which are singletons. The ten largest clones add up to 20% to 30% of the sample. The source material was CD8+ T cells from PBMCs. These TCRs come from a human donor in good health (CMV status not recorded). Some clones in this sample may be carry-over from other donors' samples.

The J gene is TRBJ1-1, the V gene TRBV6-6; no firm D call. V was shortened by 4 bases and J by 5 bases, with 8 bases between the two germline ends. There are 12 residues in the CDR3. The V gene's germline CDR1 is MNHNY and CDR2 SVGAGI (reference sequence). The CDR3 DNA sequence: TGTGCCAGCAGTTTTAATTGGACTGAAGCTTTCTTT. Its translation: CASSFNWTEAFF.

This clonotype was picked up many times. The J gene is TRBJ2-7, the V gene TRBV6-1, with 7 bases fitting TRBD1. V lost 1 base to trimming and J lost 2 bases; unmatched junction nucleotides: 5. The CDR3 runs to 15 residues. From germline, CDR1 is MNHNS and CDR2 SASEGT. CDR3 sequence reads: CASSEGGQSAYEQYF. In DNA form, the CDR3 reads TGTGCCAGCAGTGAAGGGGGACAGAGCGCCTACGAGCAGTACTTC.

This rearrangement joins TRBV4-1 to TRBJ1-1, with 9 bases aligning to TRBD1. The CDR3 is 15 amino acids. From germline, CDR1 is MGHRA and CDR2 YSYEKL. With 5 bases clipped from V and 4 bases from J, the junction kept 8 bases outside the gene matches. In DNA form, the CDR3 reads TGCGCCAGCAGCGAGCGACAGGGGGGTATCACTGAAGCTTTCTTT. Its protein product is CASSERQGGITEAFF.

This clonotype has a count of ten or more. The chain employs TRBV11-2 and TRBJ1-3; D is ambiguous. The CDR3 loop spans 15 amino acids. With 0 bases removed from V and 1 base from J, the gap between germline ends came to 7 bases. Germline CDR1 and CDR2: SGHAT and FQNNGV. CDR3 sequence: CASSLDRPSGNTIYF. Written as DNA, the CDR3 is TGTGCCAGCAGCTTAGATCGCCCGTCTGGAAACACCATATATTTT.

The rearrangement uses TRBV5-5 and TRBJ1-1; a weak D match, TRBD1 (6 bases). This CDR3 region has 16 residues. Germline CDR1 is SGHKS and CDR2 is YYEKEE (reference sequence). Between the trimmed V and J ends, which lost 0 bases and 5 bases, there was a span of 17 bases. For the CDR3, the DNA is TGTGCCAGCAGCTTGGAGGGGATGGGGGCATGGACTGAAGCTTTCTTT. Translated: CASSLEGMGAWTEAFF.

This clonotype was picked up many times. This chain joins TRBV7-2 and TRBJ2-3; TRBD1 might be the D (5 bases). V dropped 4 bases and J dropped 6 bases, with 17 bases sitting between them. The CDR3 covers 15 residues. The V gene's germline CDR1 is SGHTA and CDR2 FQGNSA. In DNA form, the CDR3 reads TGTGCCAGCAGCTCGTCGGCCAGGGCCAAGGATACGCAGTATTTT. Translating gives CASSSSARAKDTQYF.

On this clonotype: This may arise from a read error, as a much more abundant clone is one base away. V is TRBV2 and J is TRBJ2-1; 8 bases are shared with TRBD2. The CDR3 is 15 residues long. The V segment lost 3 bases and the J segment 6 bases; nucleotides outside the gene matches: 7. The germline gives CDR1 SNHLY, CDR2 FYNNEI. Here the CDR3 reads CASSDFSGMFNEQFF. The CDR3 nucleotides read TGTGCCAGCAGTGACTTTAGCGGGATGTTCAATGAGCAGTTCTTC.

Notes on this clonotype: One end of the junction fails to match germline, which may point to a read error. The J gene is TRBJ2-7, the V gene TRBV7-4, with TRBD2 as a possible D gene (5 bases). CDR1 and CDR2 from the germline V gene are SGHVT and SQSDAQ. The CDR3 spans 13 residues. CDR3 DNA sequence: TGTGCCAACAGCGGCAGGAGCTCCTACGAGCAGTACTTC. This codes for CANSGRSSYEQYF.

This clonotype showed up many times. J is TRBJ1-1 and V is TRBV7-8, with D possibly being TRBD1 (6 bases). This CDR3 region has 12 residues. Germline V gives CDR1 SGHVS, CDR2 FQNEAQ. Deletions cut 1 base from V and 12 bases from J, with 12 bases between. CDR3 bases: TGTGCCAGCAGCTTAGGAGACAGGTACACTTTCTTT. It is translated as CASSLGDRYTFF.